This T cell receptor beta chain was profiled in a study of blood T cell repertoires in COVID-19. The CDR3 spans 15 residues. CDR1 SGHRS and CDR2 YFSETQ come from the germline V gene. Trimming left V 3 bases short and J 4 bases short, with 14 bases between. Here immunoSEQ multiplex PCR was the method, and the copy in TCRdb shows in-frame clones only, minus some. Among 400,000 to 500,000 clones listed, about 88% were seen once. Adults between about 18 and 95 years of age took part from approximately 24 US areas. Sequences were obtained from PBMCs or T cells enriched from blood (not recorded which). This clonotype was sampled from a woman aged 18 to 35 who had been exposed to COVID-19. The V and J genes are TRBV5-1 and TRBJ2-1, with D possibly being TRBD2 (6 bases). CDR3 region: CASSWGTAGYNEQFF. The CDR3 region has the DNA TGCGCCAGCAGCTGGGGGACTGCAGGGTACAATGAGCAGTTCTTC.